This T cell receptor beta chain was sequenced for a study of cytomegalovirus exposure and HLA in healthy donors. General observations from the study: Equally common other TCR beta chains were less clonally expanded than HLA-associated ones, a later analysis found. CMV antigen specificity of three CMV-associated chains was confirmed in vitro. The authors later found most CMV-associated TCR beta chains appeared HLA-restricted.

Germline assignment: CDR1 MNHNS and CDR2 SASEGT. There are 14 residues in the CDR3. After removal of 8 bases from V and 2 bases from J, the junction contained 7 bases not matched to a gene. This clone was seen only a few times. Its antigen is unidentified. 60 Vbeta and 13 Jbeta primers were used in PCR. In the source study's methods: Unique TCR beta chains numbered approximately 80 million in a later analysis, with around 12 million shared. Profiling relied on immunoSEQ multiplex PCR, and the TCRdb table lists in-frame clones only, not all of them. V, J and clone size are those of that table, while D and trimming were read from the DNA. This table has 100,000 to 150,000 clones, about 80% appearing once.

The rearrangement links TRBV6-1 to TRBJ1-2; 8 bases agree with TRBD1. This TCR was sampled from a young man in good health and CMV-seronegative. Material for sequencing was PBMCs. CDR3 region: CASLNRDRNYGYTF. CDR3 in DNA: TGTGCCAGCCTTAACCGGGACAGGAACTATGGCTACACCTTC.